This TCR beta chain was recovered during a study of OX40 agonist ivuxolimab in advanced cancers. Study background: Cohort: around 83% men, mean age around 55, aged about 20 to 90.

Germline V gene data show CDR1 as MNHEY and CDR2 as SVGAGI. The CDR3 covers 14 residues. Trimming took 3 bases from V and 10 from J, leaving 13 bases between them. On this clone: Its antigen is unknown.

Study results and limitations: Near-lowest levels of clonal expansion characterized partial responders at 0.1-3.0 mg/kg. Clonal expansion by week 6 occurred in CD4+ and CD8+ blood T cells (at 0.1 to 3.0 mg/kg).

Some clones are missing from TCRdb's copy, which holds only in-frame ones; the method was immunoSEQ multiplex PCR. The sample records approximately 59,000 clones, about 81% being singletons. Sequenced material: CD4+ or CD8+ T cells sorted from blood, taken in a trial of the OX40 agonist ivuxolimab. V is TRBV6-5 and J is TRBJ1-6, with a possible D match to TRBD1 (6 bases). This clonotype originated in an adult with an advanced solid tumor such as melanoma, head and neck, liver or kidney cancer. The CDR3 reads CASSYPGGASPLHF. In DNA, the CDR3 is TGTGCCAGCAGTTATCCGGGGGGCGCCTCACCCCTCCACTTT.